This TCR beta chain was documented in a study of blood T cell repertoires in COVID-19. Turning to the study itself: Spain, Italy and the United States supplied samples that represented acute and convalescent COVID-19. The cDNA or gDNA used as material had been derived from T cells, B-cell-depleted T cells, or PBMCs.

In the source study's methods: Estimated nucleated cell counts came from reference gene primer amplification. The method was immunoSEQ multiplex PCR; TCRdb's version includes in-frame clones alone and lacks a portion of them. Clone size and the V and J calls come from that table; the DNA yielded D and trimming. This table holds about 110,000 clones, roughly four fifths found once. The CDR3 spans 15 residues. Germline CDR1 reads LNHNV; CDR2 reads YYDKDF (reference sequence). Losses at the gene ends were 2 bases for V and 8 bases for J; bases not matched to a gene: 8. Sequenced input: peripheral blood. The chain is built from TRBV15 and TRBJ2-1; TRBD2 aligns across 8 bases. This receptor was taken from a man aged 70 or older with active or convalescent COVID-19. The CDR3 is CATSRSGGAGDEQFF. In DNA, the CDR3 is TGTGCCACCAGCAGATCGGGGGGGGCGGGCGATGAGCAGTTCTTC.